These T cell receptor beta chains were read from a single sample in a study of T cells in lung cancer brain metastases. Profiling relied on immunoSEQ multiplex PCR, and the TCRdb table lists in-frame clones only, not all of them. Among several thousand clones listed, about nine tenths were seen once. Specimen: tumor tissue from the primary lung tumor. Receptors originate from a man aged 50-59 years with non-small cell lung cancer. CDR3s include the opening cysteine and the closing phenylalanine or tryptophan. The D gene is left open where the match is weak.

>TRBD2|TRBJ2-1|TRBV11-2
CASSFTGGFNEQFF
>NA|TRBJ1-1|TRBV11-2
CASSSRTRSSTEAFF
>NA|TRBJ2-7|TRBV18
CASAPGFHEQYF
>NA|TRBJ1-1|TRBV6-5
CASEDRGPNTEAFF
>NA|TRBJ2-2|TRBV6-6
CASGHYTNTGELFF
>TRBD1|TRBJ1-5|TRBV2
CASSPRQGGQPQHF
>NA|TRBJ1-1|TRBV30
CAWSLTWDTEAFF
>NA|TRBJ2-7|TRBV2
CAATDRYSYEQYF
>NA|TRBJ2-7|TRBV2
CACSVQRSYEQYF
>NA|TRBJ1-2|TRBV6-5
CASSRNLGNYGYTF
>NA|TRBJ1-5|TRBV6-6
CASSYPGGDQLQHF
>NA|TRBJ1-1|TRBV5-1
CASSAGSGGMNTEAFF
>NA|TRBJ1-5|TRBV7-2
CASTLETGYSNQPQHF
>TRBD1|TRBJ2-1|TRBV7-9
CAGKGQTNNEQFF
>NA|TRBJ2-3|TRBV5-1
CASGKGDTQYF
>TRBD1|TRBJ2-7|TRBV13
CASSLARTGLSYEQYF
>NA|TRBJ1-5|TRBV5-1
CASSTGLSQPQHF
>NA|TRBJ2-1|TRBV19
CASSKKSWGGWNEQFF
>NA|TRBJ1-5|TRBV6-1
CASSASSGRYSNQPQHF
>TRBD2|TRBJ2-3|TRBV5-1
CASSLSGGASTDTQYF
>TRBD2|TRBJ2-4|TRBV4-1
CASSQSGGLAKNIQYF
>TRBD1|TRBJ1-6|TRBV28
CASNTAGGFNSPLHF
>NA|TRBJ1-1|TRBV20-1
CSAWWTTEAFF
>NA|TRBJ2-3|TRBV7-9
CASSQTNPTSTDTQYF
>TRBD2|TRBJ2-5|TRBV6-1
CASRPTSGGGETQYF
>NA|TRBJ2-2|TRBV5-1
CASSPGSGTGELFF
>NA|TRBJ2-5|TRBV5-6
CTSSLNTGETQYF
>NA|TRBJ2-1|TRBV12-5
CASGTAVEQFF
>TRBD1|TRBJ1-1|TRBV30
CAWSVLFTRTGGNTEAFF
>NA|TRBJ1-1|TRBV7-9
CASSFSQLMNTEAFF
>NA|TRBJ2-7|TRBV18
CASSSGLDEQYF
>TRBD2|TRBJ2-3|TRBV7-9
CASSKTSGGLTDTQYF
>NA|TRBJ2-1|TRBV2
CASSVEGPEQFF
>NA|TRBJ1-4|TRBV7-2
CASSTQGSTNEKLFF
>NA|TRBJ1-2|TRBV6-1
CASTGSPYGYTF
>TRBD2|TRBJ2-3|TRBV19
CASSMGLAGATDTQYF
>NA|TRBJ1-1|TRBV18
CASSPRTGGGTEAFF
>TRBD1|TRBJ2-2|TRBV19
CASSSSGTGNTGELFF
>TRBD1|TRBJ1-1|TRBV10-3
CAITTTGGNTEAFF
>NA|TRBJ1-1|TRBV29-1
CSVGQMNTEAFF
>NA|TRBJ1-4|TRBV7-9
CASSARQTATNEKLFF
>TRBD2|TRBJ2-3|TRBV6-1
CASSELVAGRGTDTQYF
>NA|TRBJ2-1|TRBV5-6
CASSLLGGPSYNEQFF
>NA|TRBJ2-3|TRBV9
CASSAGGTDTQYF
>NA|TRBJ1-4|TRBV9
CASSPVGVSGEKLFF
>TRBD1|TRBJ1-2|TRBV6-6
CASSRQGDYGYTF
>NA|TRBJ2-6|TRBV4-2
CASSQEAPSGANVLTF
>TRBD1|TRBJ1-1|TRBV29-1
CSVAGTAASTEAFF
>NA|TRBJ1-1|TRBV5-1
CASSLAGDTEAFF
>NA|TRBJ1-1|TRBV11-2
CASSLQNTEAFF
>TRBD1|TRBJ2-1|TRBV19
CASQDRGEQFF
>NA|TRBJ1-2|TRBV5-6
CASSQFATGYGYTF
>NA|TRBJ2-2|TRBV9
CASSVDTGTGELFF
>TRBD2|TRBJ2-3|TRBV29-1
CSVDSGGGADTQYF
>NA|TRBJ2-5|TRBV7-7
CASSSRPQETQYF
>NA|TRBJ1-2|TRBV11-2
CASSLQGIYGYTF
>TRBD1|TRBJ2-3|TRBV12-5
CASGLGQGGYTDTQYF
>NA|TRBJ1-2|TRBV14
CASSPLMWGGGGYTF
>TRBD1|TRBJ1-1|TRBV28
CASTGQVPTEAFF
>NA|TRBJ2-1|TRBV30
CAWSPRVRDHNEQFF